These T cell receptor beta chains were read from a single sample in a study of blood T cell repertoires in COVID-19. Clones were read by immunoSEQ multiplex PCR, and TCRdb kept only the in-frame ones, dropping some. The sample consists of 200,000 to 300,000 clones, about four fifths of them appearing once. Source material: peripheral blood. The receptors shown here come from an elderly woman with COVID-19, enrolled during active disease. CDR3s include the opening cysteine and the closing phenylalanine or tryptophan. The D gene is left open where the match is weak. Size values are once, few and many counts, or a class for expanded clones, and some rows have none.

CASRSGTGLSWQYF | TGTGCCAGCAGGTCCGGGACAGGGTTATCGTGGCAGTACTTC | TRBV6-5 | once | TRBD1 | TRBJ2-7
CASSLYSSSYNEQFF | TGTGCCAGCAGTTTATATTCCTCCTCCTACAATGAGCAGTTCTTC | TRBV27 | . | . | TRBJ2-1
CASSYTGTANEQFF | TGTGCCAGCAGTTACACCGGGACTGCCAATGAGCAGTTCTTC | TRBV6-2/TRBV6-3 | . | . | TRBJ2-1
CASSLVDSIDTQYF | TGTGCCAGCAGTTTAGTGGACTCCATAGATACGCAGTATTTT | TRBV28 | . | . | TRBJ2-3
CASKPPTGTGGLYGYTF | TGTGCCAGCAAACCTCCCACCGGGACAGGGGGTCTCTATGGCTACACCTTC | TRBV27 | . | TRBD1 | TRBJ1-2
CASSFTRSSYNSPLHF | TGTGCCAGCAGCTTCACCAGAAGCTCCTATAATTCACCCCTCCACTTT | TRBV5-5 | once | . | TRBJ1-6
CASSLGDSLGTDTQYF | TGCGCCAGCAGCTTGGGTGACAGCTTAGGGACAGATACGCAGTATTTT | TRBV5-1 | few | . | TRBJ2-3
CASSPPGLNNEQFF | TGTGCCAGCAGCCCACCGGGACTCAACAATGAGCAGTTCTTC | TRBV11-2 | . | . | TRBJ2-1
CASSSNGLAAAYNEQFF | TGTGCCAGCAGTTCGAACGGACTAGCGGCCGCCTACAATGAGCAGTTCTTC | TRBV28 | . | TRBD2 | TRBJ2-1
CASSPPRGKNIQYF | TGTGCCAGCTCACCACCCCGGGGCAAAAACATTCAGTACTTC | TRBV18 | once | . | TRBJ2-4
CASSLGVNANTGELFF | TGTGCCAGCAGCTTAGGAGTAAACGCGAACACCGGGGAGCTGTTTTTT | TRBV11-3 | . | . | TRBJ2-2
CASSQSNRGRVNIQYF | TGTGCCAGCAGCCAATCCAACAGGGGGCGAGTAAACATTCAGTACTTC | TRBV3-1/TRBV3-2 | . | TRBD1 | TRBJ2-4
CATLSPGLAFNEQFF | TGTGCCACCTTGTCGCCGGGACTAGCGTTCAATGAGCAGTTCTTC | TRBV28 | . | TRBD2 | TRBJ2-1
CSVGFARGIGQPQHF | TGCAGCGTTGGTTTTGCCAGGGGGATAGGTCAGCCCCAGCATTTT | TRBV29-1 | . | TRBD1 | TRBJ1-5
CASSPSGTGIGVLMAQYF | TGTGCCAGCAGTCCTTCTGGGACAGGGATTGGGGTGCTTATGGCCCAGTACTTC | TRBV27 | . | TRBD1 | TRBJ2-5
CASSLLNPRVGNTIYF | TGTGCCAGCAGCCTATTAAACCCCCGAGTTGGAAACACCATATATTTT | TRBV7-2 | . | . | TRBJ1-3
CASSPKATYGYTF | TGTGCCAGCAGCCCGAAGGCGACTTATGGCTACACCTTC | TRBV12-3/TRBV12-4 | . | . | TRBJ1-2
CASSQGRTSRNEQFF | TGCGCCAGCAGCCAAGGGAGAACTAGCAGGAATGAGCAGTTCTTC | TRBV4-1 | few | . | TRBJ2-1
CASSGQGSSGNTIYF | TGCGCCAGCTCAGGACAGGGGAGCTCTGGAAACACCATATATTTT | TRBV5-1 | few | TRBD1 | TRBJ1-3
CASSATDRKRMTQYF | TGTGCCAGCAGCGCGACCGACAGAAAGAGGATGACCCAGTACTTC | TRBV5-4 | . | . | TRBJ2-5
CASMVRSDYGYTF | TGTGCCAGCATGGTCCGCTCGGACTATGGCTACACCTTC | TRBV2 | . | . | TRBJ1-2
CASSEYGGTYEQYF | TGTGCCAGCAGTGAATACGGGGGGACCTACGAGCAGTACTTC | TRBV25-1 | . | TRBD2 | TRBJ2-7
CASTRGGTNEKLFF | TGTGCCAGTACCAGAGGGGGCACTAATGAAAAACTGTTTTTT | TRBV19 | . | TRBD1 | TRBJ1-4
CASSLVIGGRGNPGANVLTF | TGTGCCAGCAGTTTAGTAATTGGGGGCAGGGGCAATCCTGGGGCCAACGTCCTGACTTTC | TRBV28 | . | . | TRBJ2-6
CASSQEGLDSVQLF | TGCGCCAGCAGCCAAGAAGGTCTGGACAGCGTTCAACTTTTT | TRBV4-1 | . | . | TRBJ1-4
CATSEPSSYNEQFF | TGTGCCACCAGTGAGCCTAGCTCCTACAATGAGCAGTTCTTC | TRBV24-1 | . | . | TRBJ2-1
CASSYERGSYGYTF | TGTGCCAGCAGTTATGAAAGGGGGAGCTATGGCTACACCTTC | TRBV6-5 | . | . | TRBJ1-2
CASSFGSGVETQYF | TGTGCCAGCAGCTTTGGTTCGGGGGTAGAGACCCAGTACTTC | TRBV7-9 | . | . | TRBJ2-5
CAWSRYRGETQYF | TGTGCCTGGAGTCGGTACAGGGGGGAGACCCAGTACTTC | TRBV30 | once | TRBD1 | TRBJ2-5
CASSPSPSNQPQHF | TGTGCCAGCAGCCCTAGCCCAAGCAATCAGCCCCAGCATTTT | TRBV7-2 | once | . | TRBJ1-5
CASSAYSGGRRTEAFF | TGTGCCAGCAGTGCCTACAGCGGGGGAAGAAGGACTGAAGCTTTCTTT | TRBV6-1 | . | . | TRBJ1-1
CASAGSGELFF | TGTGCCAGCGCAGGGTCCGGGGAGCTGTTTTTT | TRBV6-5 | . | . | TRBJ2-2
CASSLGTSGRAVAKNIQYF | TGTGCCAGCAGCCTTGGGACTAGCGGGAGGGCCGTCGCCAAAAACATTCAGTACTTC | TRBV11-2 | once | TRBD2 | TRBJ2-4
CASSFSAGLNTEAFF | TGTGCCAGCAGCTTCAGCGCTGGCTTGAACACTGAAGCTTTCTTT | TRBV7-2 | . | . | TRBJ1-1
CASSLGTHKETQYF | TGCGCCAGCAGCTTGGGAACGCACAAAGAGACCCAGTACTTC | TRBV5-1 | . | . | TRBJ2-5
CASSLDLGRSYTF | TGCGCCAGCAGCTTGGATCTCGGCAGGAGCTACACCTTC | TRBV5-1 | . | . | TRBJ1-2
CSVLQGTNYGYTF | TGCAGCGTCTTACAGGGGACTAACTATGGCTACACCTTC | TRBV29-1 | . | TRBD1 | TRBJ1-2
CASSELQGSDTQYF | TGCGCCAGCAGTGAATTACAGGGTTCAGATACGCAGTATTTT | TRBV10-1 | . | . | TRBJ2-3
CSVESTGGLGAFF | TGCAGCGTTGAATCTACAGGGGGCTTAGGAGCTTTCTTT | TRBV29-1 | . | TRBD1 | TRBJ1-1
CASSGGWGTGNTEAFF | TGTGCCAGCAGTGGGGGTTGGGGGACAGGGAACACTGAAGCTTTCTTT | TRBV2 | few | TRBD1 | TRBJ1-1
CASRTGGSYNSPLHF | TGTGCCAGCAGGACGGGGGGGTCCTATAATTCACCCCTCCACTTT | TRBV28 | . | . | TRBJ1-6
CASSPPPGDEQYF | TGTGCCAGCTCACCACCCCCGGGAGACGAGCAGTACTTC | TRBV18 | . | . | TRBJ2-7
CASSERGRARYNEQFF | TGTGCCAGCAGTGAGAGGGGGAGGGCCCGATACAATGAGCAGTTCTTC | TRBV6-4 | . | . | TRBJ2-1